This note documents a single T cell receptor beta chain sequence. The data originate from a study of blood T cell repertoires in COVID-19. Study summary: The United States, Italy and Spain were the sources of the acute and convalescent COVID-19 samples.

As originally analysed: Estimated nucleated cell counts came from reference gene primer amplification. Measured with immunoSEQ multiplex PCR; TCRdb has only the in-frame clones, and not every one. V, J and clone size reflect that table, while D and trimming were determined from the DNA. The sample comprises 150,000 to 200,000 clones, about 89% of which are singletons, and approximately 8.2% rests with the top ten. V shed 4 bases, J shed 5 bases, and the junction held 3 bases outside the gene matches. The CDR3 length is 14 residues. CDR1 is MGHRA and CDR2 is YSYEKL in the germline V gene. What was sequenced was PBMCs or T cells enriched from blood (not recorded which). The chain has TRBV4-1 and TRBJ1-5; 9 positions match TRBD1. This sequence originates from a woman under 30 who had recovered from COVID-19. CDR3 DNA: TGCGCCAGCAGCCCGACAGGGGGTCATCAGCCCCAGCATTTT. This sequence encodes CASSPTGGHQPQHF.